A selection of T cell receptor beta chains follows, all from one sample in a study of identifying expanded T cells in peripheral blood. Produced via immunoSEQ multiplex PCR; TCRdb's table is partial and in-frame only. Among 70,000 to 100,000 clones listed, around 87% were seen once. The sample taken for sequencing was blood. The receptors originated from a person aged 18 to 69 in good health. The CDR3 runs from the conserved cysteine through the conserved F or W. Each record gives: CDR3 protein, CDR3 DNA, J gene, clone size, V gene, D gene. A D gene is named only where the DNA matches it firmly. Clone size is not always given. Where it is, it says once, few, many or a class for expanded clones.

CSVKAGSGDEQFF,TGCAGCGTTAAAGCAGGTTCAGGGGATGAGCAGTTCTTC,TRBJ2-1,once,TRBV29-1,-
CARTRRTSDDHQPQHF,TGCGCCAGGACTAGACGGACATCAGACGATCATCAGCCCCAGCATTTT,TRBJ1-5,-,TRBV5-1,-
CASSLGGAGTNSPLHF,TGTGCCAGCAGCTTAGGGGGGGCAGGGACAAATTCACCCCTCCACTTT,TRBJ1-6,-,TRBV7-2,-
CASSLSRDTQAFF,TGTGCCAGCAGTTTAAGCAGGGACACGCAAGCTTTCTTT,TRBJ1-1,-,TRBV27,-
CASSFLDRGSGYTF,TGTGCCAGCAGTTTTTTGGACAGGGGATCCGGCTACACCTTC,TRBJ1-2,-,TRBV27,TRBD1
CASSRGTGGSYGYTF,TGTGCCAGCAGTAGAGGGACAGGGGGCAGTTATGGCTACACCTTC,TRBJ1-2,-,TRBV6-5,TRBD1
CATRAGRYTDTQYF,TGTGCCACCAGGGCCGGAAGATACACAGATACGCAGTATTTT,TRBJ2-3,-,TRBV6-5,-
CASRPANTGELFF,TGTGCCAGCAGGCCAGCGAACACCGGGGAGCTGTTTTTT,TRBJ2-2,-,TRBV27,-
CASSVAPGATGNTIYF,TGTGCCAGCAGCGTAGCTCCAGGGGCTACTGGAAACACCATATATTTT,TRBJ1-3,-,TRBV9,-
CASSPGIGNEKLFF,TGTGCCAGCAGCCCAGGGATCGGTAATGAAAAACTGTTTTTT,TRBJ1-4,-,TRBV5-8,-
CASSFTEYTEAFF,TGCGCCAGCAGCTTCACAGAATACACTGAAGCTTTCTTT,TRBJ1-1,many,TRBV5-1,-
CASSQDLASSGNTIYF,TGCGCCAGCAGCCAAGATCTTGCGAGCTCTGGAAACACCATATATTTT,TRBJ1-3,-,TRBV4-1,-
CASHSMYSYNEQFF,TGTGCCAGTCACTCTATGTATTCCTACAATGAGCAGTTCTTC,TRBJ2-1,once,TRBV19,-
CASSSHSRNINTGELFF,TGTGCCAGCAGTTCCCATAGCAGGAATATCAACACCGGGGAGCTGTTTTTT,TRBJ2-2,once,TRBV28,-
CASSLTGLNTEAFF,TGCGCCAGCAGCTTGACAGGACTGAACACTGAAGCTTTCTTT,TRBJ1-1,-,TRBV5-1,-
CATSGTGEGGYTF,TGTGCCACCAGCGGGACAGGGGAAGGTGGCTACACCTTC,TRBJ1-2,-,TRBV15,TRBD1
CSVFRISVTDTQYF,TGCAGCGTTTTTAGAATAAGTGTCACAGATACGCAGTATTTT,TRBJ2-3,-,TRBV29-1,-
CASSLTGGLGYGYTF,TGTGCCAGCAGCTTAACAGGGGGCTTGGGCTATGGCTACACCTTC,TRBJ1-2,-,TRBV7-3,TRBD1
CASSLNPVLNTEAFF,TGTGCCAGCAGTTTAAATCCGGTTCTGAACACTGAAGCTTTCTTT,TRBJ1-1,-,TRBV27,-
CASSPTGTDTGELFF,TGTGCCAGCAGCCCGACAGGGACGGACACCGGGGAGCTGTTTTTT,TRBJ2-2,-,TRBV7-8,TRBD1
CASSEILTEEKLFF,TGTGCCAGCAGTGAAATTCTTACGGAAGAAAAACTGTTTTTT,TRBJ1-4,-,TRBV2,-
CASSEASVSSYNSPLHF,TGTGCCAGCAGTGAAGCGTCCGTGAGCTCCTATAATTCACCCCTCCACTTT,TRBJ1-6,-,TRBV6-1,-
CASSLDLAGPNTGELFF,TGTGCCAGCAGCTTAGACCTAGCGGGACCGAACACCGGGGAGCTGTTTTTT,TRBJ2-2,-,TRBV5-6,TRBD2
CASSPRDRQSEQFF,TGTGCCAGCAGCCCCCGGGACAGACAATCTGAGCAGTTCTTC,TRBJ2-1,-,TRBV14,TRBD1
CASSERGGGPWVSPLHF,TGTGCCAGCAGTGAACGGGGAGGAGGACCTTGGGTTTCACCCCTCCACTTT,TRBJ1-6,-,TRBV25-1,-
CASSRDAGFNYGYTF,TGTGCCAGCAGCAGGGACGCCGGTTTTAACTATGGCTACACCTTC,TRBJ1-2,-,TRBV7-2,-
CASSEPGDRGVYTIYF,TGTGCCAGCAGTGAACCAGGGGACAGGGGAGTATACACCATATATTTT,TRBJ1-3,-,TRBV25-1,TRBD1
CATSREALDRSGAFF,TGTGCCACCAGCAGAGAAGCCTTGGACCGGTCCGGAGCTTTCTTT,TRBJ1-1,-,TRBV15,-
CASSSLQTQYF,TGTGCCAGCAGCTCCCTCCAGACCCAGTACTTC,TRBJ2-5,-,TRBV7-2,-
CASSLERADSPLHF,TGTGCCAGCAGCTTAGAACGGGCCGATTCACCCCTCCACTTT,TRBJ1-6,-,TRBV7-9,-
CASSLDSSEGTDTQYF,TGTGCCAGCAGCTTAGATTCATCCGAGGGTACAGATACGCAGTATTTT,TRBJ2-3,-,TRBV11-3,-
CASSLYPSQTYEQYF,TGCGCCAGCAGCTTGTATCCTAGTCAGACCTACGAGCAGTACTTC,TRBJ2-7,-,TRBV5-1,-
CASRYSYNEQFF,TGCGCCAGCAGGTACTCCTACAATGAGCAGTTCTTC,TRBJ2-1,-,TRBV5-1,-
CASSLHRDSPLHF,TGTGCCAGCAGCTTACATCGGGATTCACCCCTCCACTTT,TRBJ1-6,many,TRBV7-9,-
CASSSLGNTEAFF,TGCGCCAGCAGCTCCTTAGGGAACACTGAAGCTTTCTTT,TRBJ1-1,-,TRBV5-1,-
CASSRSPGVQETQYF,TGTGCCAGCAGCAGGTCCCCCGGGGTCCAAGAGACCCAGTACTTC,TRBJ2-5,-,TRBV5-4,-
CASSQDTGSTMRYTF,TGCGCCAGCAGCCAAGATACCGGTAGCACTATGCGCTACACCTTC,TRBJ1-2,-,TRBV4-1,-
CASSFPGQGYEKLFF,TGTGCCAGTAGTTTCCCGGGACAGGGATACGAAAAACTGTTTTTT,TRBJ1-4,-,TRBV19,TRBD1
CASNPRSQLQETQYF,TGTGCCAGCAACCCCAGGTCGCAACTTCAAGAGACCCAGTACTTC,TRBJ2-5,-,TRBV6-5,-
CASSPGTGGFHGYTF,TGTGCCAGCAGCCCCGGGACAGGGGGCTTTCATGGCTACACCTTC,TRBJ1-2,once,TRBV7-9,TRBD1
CASSPGGARPVAAFF,TGTGCCAGCTCACCAGGTGGCGCCCGGCCAGTAGCAGCTTTCTTT,TRBJ1-1,-,TRBV18,-
CASSERLYGYTF,TGTGCCAGCAGTGAACGGCTCTATGGCTACACCTTC,TRBJ1-2,-,TRBV6-1,-
CASSDLVNREAFF,TGTGCCAGCAGTGACTTGGTGAACAGGGAAGCTTTCTTT,TRBJ1-1,-,TRBV27,-